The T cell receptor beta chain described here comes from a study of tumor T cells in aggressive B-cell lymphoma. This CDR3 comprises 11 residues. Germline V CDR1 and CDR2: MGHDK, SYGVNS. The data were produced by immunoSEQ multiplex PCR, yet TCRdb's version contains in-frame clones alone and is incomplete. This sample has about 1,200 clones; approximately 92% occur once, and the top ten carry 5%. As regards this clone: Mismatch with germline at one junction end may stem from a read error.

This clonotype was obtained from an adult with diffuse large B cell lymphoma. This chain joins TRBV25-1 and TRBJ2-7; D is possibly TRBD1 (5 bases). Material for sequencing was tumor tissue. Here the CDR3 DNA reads TGTGCCAGCGGTGACAGCTACGAGCAGTACTTC. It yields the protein CASGDSYEQYF.